This T cell receptor (beta chain) was identified during a study of cytomegalovirus exposure and HLA in healthy donors. Study observations and caveats: TCR beta V- and J-gene trimming was later associated with a missense DCLRE1C variant.

The V gene end was trimmed by 8 bases and the J gene end by 4 bases; junction bases not matched to a gene: 7. The CDR3 loop spans 14 amino acids. Germline lookup yields CDR1 MNHNS and CDR2 SASEGT. The PCR made use of 60 Vbeta and 13 Jbeta primers. Profiling relied on immunoSEQ multiplex PCR, and the TCRdb table lists in-frame clones only, not all of them. The data hold 110,000 or so clones, with roughly 70% observed a single time. Details on this clone: Antigen unknown.

The V gene is TRBV6-1, the J gene TRBJ1-5; TRBD1 aligns across 8 bases. Sequencing input: PBMCs. This clonotype was sampled from a man between 18 and 35 years old in good health and CMV-seropositive. CDR3 DNA: TGTGCCAGCCTCAAAGACAGGGGTAATCAGCCCCAGCATTTT. Its translation is CASLKDRGNQPQHF.